This paragraph covers one T cell receptor beta chain sequence. Its specificity is not known. Data came from immunoSEQ multiplex PCR; TCRdb stores just in-frame clones and leaves some out. The sample has some 96,000 clones; 87% are singletons. This specimen comes from a study of graft-versus-host responses after intestinal transplantation. Study details: Among the recipients, transplants were multivisceral, liver-intestinal, or isolated intestinal. Uniformly, recipients were administered anti-thymocyte globulin induction with subsequent tacrolimus and steroids for around 3 years. Regarding the study as a whole: GvH clonotypes were identified within recipient marrow, with a subset emerging first in ileum or blood. Peak circulating GvH clone levels tracked with early post-transplant HvG declines.

Trimming removed 2 bases from V and 2 bases from J, with 6 bases in between. This CDR3 has 13 residues. Germline CDR1 is SGHNT and CDR2 is YYREEE (reference sequence). The receptor's source is a human donor who was the organ donor for an intestinal transplant. The sample in question was unstimulated CD4+ T cells sorted from spleen or lymph node cells, obtained before transplant. This chain connects TRBV5-4 to TRBJ2-3; D remains ambiguous. CDR3 DNA: TGTGCCAGCAGCTTTCAGTCCACAGATACGCAGTATTTT. This codes for CASSFQSTDTQYF.